This T cell receptor (beta chain) stems from a study of long-term antiretroviral therapy in people with HIV. For the study at large: Earliest sampling preceded the 2015 immediate-ART recommendation by about a decade. Study-wide results and limits: Despite increasing after ART, diversity remained lower than that of transplant donor controls. Clones with expansion before ART led the repertoire at all time points. Blood dates from the mid-2000s to the late 2010s, possibly under older ART regimens.

About this clone itself: The antigen is not known.

The CDR3 covers 12 residues. Between the trimmed V and J ends, which lost 9 bases and 8 bases, there was a span of 14 bases. The germline CDR1 and CDR2 sequences are MNHEY and SMNVEV (reference sequence). Run at survey level, the immunoSEQ assay was version v3.0. Measured with immunoSEQ multiplex PCR; TCRdb has only the in-frame clones, and not every one. Of about 28,000 clones listed, 84% were seen once; the top ten hold 6.2%. This specimen consisted of unsorted PBMCs, obtained 0.4 years after starting antiretroviral therapy. V usage is TRBV27 and J usage is TRBJ2-1; D gene unclear. The sequence came from a man younger than 30 with HIV. The CDR3 loop reads CASGLGMYEQFF. For the CDR3, the DNA is TGTGCCAGTGGGCTAGGAATGTATGAGCAGTTCTTC.